This TCR beta chain was identified in a study of cytomegalovirus exposure and HLA in healthy donors. The CDR3 runs to 16 residues. Per the germline V gene, CDR1 is KGHSY and CDR2 is FQNENV. V dropped 5 bases and J dropped 5; count of bases not matched to a gene: 9. The PCR ran on 60 Vbeta and 13 Jbeta primers. The data were produced by immunoSEQ multiplex PCR, yet TCRdb's version contains in-frame clones alone and is incomplete. This sample has 70,000 to 95,000 clones, with 62% found just once. The sample taken for sequencing was PBMCs. This chain links TRBV16 with TRBJ2-1; 10 bases match TRBD2. The source of this sequence is a woman aged 30 to 39 in good health and CMV-seropositive. CDR3 sequence (DNA): TGTGCCAGCAGCAGATATAGCGGGGGGAACAACAATGAGCAGTTCTTC. Amino acids: CASSRYSGGNNNEQFF.